This is a list of T cell receptor beta chains from one sample in a study of cytotoxic CD8 clonotypes in ibrutinib-treated CLL. Profiling relied on immunoSEQ multiplex PCR, and the TCRdb table lists in-frame clones only, not all of them. The table shows around 160,000 clones, with about four fifths occurring only once. The source was PBMCs, collected after 12 months of ibrutinib treatment. Source of these receptors: a human donor with chronic lymphocytic leukemia. Both conserved end residues are part of each CDR3. D genes are given only for firm matches. Size is omitted from some rows. Given values are once, few, many or a class for expanded clones.

CDR3 length,J gene,clone size,D gene,V gene,CDR3 protein,CDR3 DNA
13,TRBJ1-2,few,NA,TRBV18,CASSGGGIYGYTF,TGTGCCAGCTCCGGCGGGGGGATTTATGGCTACACCTTC
14,TRBJ2-7,NA,TRBD1,TRBV2,CASSRDRGYYEQYF,TGTGCCAGCAGCCGGGACAGGGGCTACTACGAGCAGTACTTC
15,TRBJ1-5,NA,TRBD1,TRBV5-4,CASSHRTGANQPQHF,TGTGCCAGCAGCCACAGGACAGGGGCAAATCAGCCCCAGCATTTT
14,TRBJ1-6,NA,NA,TRBV5-8,CASSTGLPGSPLHF,TGTGCCAGCAGCACCGGGCTCCCGGGCTCACCCCTCCACTTT
15,TRBJ1-2,NA,NA,TRBV4-3,CASSPAAGPNYGYTF,TGCGCCAGCAGCCCCGCTGCGGGTCCCAACTATGGCTACACCTTC
14,TRBJ1-2,few,TRBD1,TRBV7-9,CASSLGQGAKGYTF,TGTGCCAGCAGCTTAGGTCAGGGGGCGAAGGGCTACACCTTC
15,TRBJ2-4,NA,NA,TRBV7-2,CASSPVVGRKNIQYF,TGTGCCAGCAGCCCGGTGGTTGGGCGCAAAAACATTCAGTACTTC
15,TRBJ2-5,NA,NA,TRBV7-8,CASSPTGATQETQYF,TGTGCCAGCAGTCCGACTGGGGCAACACAAGAGACCCAGTACTTC
15,TRBJ1-5,NA,NA,TRBV28,CASSWGGRGNQPQHF,TGTGCCAGCAGCTGGGGGGGGCGGGGCAATCAGCCCCAGCATTTT
15,TRBJ1-5,NA,NA,TRBV10-3,CAISRTLDSNQPQHF,TGTGCCATCAGTAGGACCTTGGATAGCAATCAGCCCCAGCATTTT
13,TRBJ1-2,few,NA,TRBV9,CASSVEENYGYTF,TGTGCCAGCAGCGTAGAAGAGAACTATGGCTACACCTTC
15,TRBJ2-7,NA,TRBD2,TRBV7-9,CASSTSGLSSYEQYF,TGTGCCAGCAGCACTAGCGGGCTGAGCTCCTACGAGCAGTACTTC
14,TRBJ1-1,once,NA,TRBV6-5,CASSYPGSNTEAFF,TGTGCCAGCAGTTACCCAGGGTCTAACACTGAAGCTTTCTTT
13,TRBJ2-7,NA,TRBD1,TRBV6-5,CASSQTGVYEQYF,TGTGCCAGCAGCCAGACAGGGGTCTACGAGCAGTACTTC
15,TRBJ2-7,NA,NA,TRBV2,CASSESADSGYEQYF,TGTGCCAGCAGTGAATCCGCAGATTCAGGATACGAGCAGTACTTC
14,TRBJ1-2,NA,NA,TRBV2,CASTGADAYYGYTF,TGTGCCAGCACGGGGGCAGACGCTTACTATGGCTACACCTTC
16,TRBJ2-2,NA,NA,TRBV27,CASTLGNGRNTGELFF,TGTGCCAGCACCCTAGGGAACGGGCGGAACACCGGGGAGCTGTTTTTT
14,TRBJ1-1,NA,TRBD1,TRBV5-4,CASSGQGKNTEAFF,TGTGCCAGCAGTGGACAGGGGAAAAACACTGAAGCTTTCTTT
15,TRBJ1-1,NA,NA,TRBV10-1,CASSSGRGRSTEAFF,TGCGCCAGCAGCTCCGGGCGGGGGCGTAGCACTGAAGCTTTCTTT
15,TRBJ1-1,NA,TRBD1,TRBV9,CASSGTGATNTEAFF,TGTGCCAGCAGCGGAACAGGGGCTACGAACACTGAAGCTTTCTTT
17,TRBJ2-7,NA,NA,TRBV13,CASSLRWGSRGQDEQYF,TGTGCCAGCAGCTTACGGTGGGGATCAAGGGGTCAAGACGAGCAGTACTTC
12,TRBJ2-2,NA,NA,TRBV12-2,CASRLERRVLFF,TGTGCAAGTCGCTTAGAACGACGGGTGCTGTTTTTT
16,TRBJ2-3,few,TRBD2,TRBV4-3,CASSHASSGEGGTQYF,TGCGCCAGCAGCCACGCATCTAGCGGGGAGGGGGGTACGCAGTATTTT
17,TRBJ2-7,NA,NA,TRBV21-1,CASSKAGLWDSSYEQYF,TGTGCCAGCAGCAAAGCGGGCCTTTGGGACAGCTCCTACGAGCAGTACTTC
15,TRBJ2-5,NA,NA,TRBV19,CASSIEGRAQETQYF,TGTGCCAGTAGTATAGAGGGCAGGGCGCAAGAGACCCAGTACTTC
14,TRBJ1-2,NA,NA,TRBV5-1,CASSLGTEANGYTF,TGCGCCAGCAGCCTCGGGACGGAGGCTAATGGCTACACCTTC
14,TRBJ1-2,few,NA,TRBV4-1,CASSQDLGEGGYTF,TGCGCCAGCAGCCAAGATTTAGGGGAGGGAGGCTACACCTTC
15,TRBJ1-4,NA,TRBD1,TRBV7-9,CASSLDGTGYEKLFF,TGTGCCAGCAGCTTGGATGGGACAGGGTACGAAAAACTGTTTTTT
15,TRBJ1-5,NA,NA,TRBV7-9,CASSLGQGSNQPQHF,TGTGCCAGCAGCTTAGGTCAGGGGAGCAATCAGCCCCAGCATTTT
16,TRBJ1-1,few,NA,TRBV7-9,CASSSFGIQQYTEAFF,TGTGCCAGCAGCTCCTTCGGGATACAACAGTACACTGAAGCTTTCTTT
11,TRBJ1-2,few,NA,TRBV20-1,CSARDGPGYTF,TGCAGTGCTAGAGATGGGCCGGGCTACACCTTC